These 20 T cell receptor beta chains share one sample of origin, sequenced in a study of monozygotic twins with inflammatory bowel disease. TCRdb re-called the 5' RACE reads; one entry per CDR3 protein, DNA not given. Its table lists around 450,000 distinct CDR3 sequences. Sequencing was performed on blood. Receptors originate from a human donor with ulcerative colitis or Crohn's disease, or a healthy co-twin of an affected twin (not recorded which).

The chain links TRBV27 to TRBJ2-5; TCRdb picks TRBD1, but there is no DNA to check that call. Germline assignment: CDR1 MNHEY and CDR2 SMNVEV (reference sequence). This CDR3 has 13 amino acids. The CDR3 here is CASSPGQVRTQYF.

The chain uses TRBV6-1 and TRBJ2-7; TCRdb's D gene call, TRBD2, goes unchecked for lack of DNA. The CDR3 is made up of 15 amino acids. The germline V gene has CDR1 MNHNS and CDR2 SASEGT. CDR3 amino acids: CASSPTSGFSYEQYF.

This rearrangement joins TRBV20-1 to TRBJ1-2; the D call of TRBD1 rests on TCRdb alone, since no DNA is present to check it. The CDR3 totals 14 residues. From germline, CDR1 is DFQATT and CDR2 SNEGSKA (reference sequence). This chain's CDR3 is CSARDPGQTGGYTF.

The rearrangement links TRBV5-1 to TRBJ2-7; TCRdb calls TRBD1, which cannot be checked without DNA. The CDR3 totals 15 residues. Germline assignment: CDR1 SGHRS and CDR2 YFSETQ. CDR3 region: CASSLGGQGPYEQYF.

The chain employs TRBV6-5 and TRBJ2-7; TCRdb selects TRBD2, and the lack of DNA leaves this call unchecked. The length of the CDR3 is 16 residues. Germline assignment: CDR1 MNHEY and CDR2 SVGAGI. The CDR3 reads CASSYTGQSPHYEQYF.

V usage is TRBV19 and J usage is TRBJ1-1. Germline loops: CDR1 LNHDA, CDR2 SQIVND (reference sequence). The CDR3 has 12 residues. CDR3 sequence: CASFRPNTEAFF.

The rearrangement uses TRBV6-2 or TRBV6-3 and TRBJ1-1. This CDR3 is built from 15 residues. CDR1 MNHEY and CDR2 SVGEGT come from the germline V gene. This CDR3 reads CASSYGGGGGTEAFF.

This CDR3 is CASSLAGGSSYEQYF. The rearrangement links TRBV5-1 to TRBJ2-7; lacking DNA, the TRBD1 call made by TCRdb goes unchecked. CDR3 size: 15 residues. Germline V gives CDR1 SGHRS, CDR2 YFSETQ.

The chain recombines TRBV18 with TRBJ1-4; the D gene TCRdb calls, TRBD1, cannot be checked with no DNA. Germline CDR1 reads KGHSH; CDR2 reads LQKENI. This CDR3 region has 16 residues. The CDR3 reads CASSPIGAKTNEKLFF.

The chain is built from TRBV7-8 and TRBJ1-3; there is no DNA to check the TCRdb D call of TRBD1. Germline lookup yields CDR1 SGHVS and CDR2 FQNEAQ. The CDR3 is 16 amino acids. The CDR3 spells CASSLQGEVSGNTIYF.

The chain combines TRBV7-3 with TRBJ2-6; TCRdb returns TRBD1, unconfirmable since there is no DNA. The CDR3 is made up of 19 amino acids. Germline V gene lookup returns CDR1 SGHTA and CDR2 FQGTGA. CDR3 sequence reads: CASSPHRDRGPSGANVLTF.

V usage is TRBV15 and J usage is TRBJ2-3; TCRdb names TRBD2, which stays unverified in the absence of DNA. Germline CDR1 reads LNHNV; CDR2 reads YYDKDF (reference sequence). This CDR3 region has 14 residues. The CDR3 region is CATSSSGRLDTQYF.

J is TRBJ1-1 and V is TRBV6-1; the D call of TRBD1 rests on TCRdb alone, since no DNA is present to check it. This CDR3 comprises 15 residues. The germline V gene has CDR1 MNHNS and CDR2 SASEGT. CDR3 loop: CASRNLGRGGTEAFF.

The rearrangement links TRBV4-1 to TRBJ2-5; with no DNA, the TCRdb D assignment of TRBD2 cannot be verified. Germline CDR1 and CDR2: MGHRA and YSYEKL. CDR3 length equals 17 residues. CDR3 in amino acids: CASSQDLGAGGVKTQYF.

This CDR3 reads CASSPQDFSYEQYF. The rearrangement joins TRBV3-1 to TRBJ2-7; TCRdb indicates TRBD2, and absent DNA this call remains unverified. Germline loops: CDR1 LGHDT, CDR2 YNNKEL (reference sequence). The CDR3 extends over 14 amino acids.

The chain carries TRBV7-9 and TRBJ2-1. This CDR3 comprises 12 residues. The germline CDR1 and CDR2 sequences are SEHNR and FQNEAQ (reference sequence). CDR3 sequence: CASSPSMIEQFF.

The chain uses TRBV25-1 and TRBJ2-3; TCRdb designates TRBD2, a call that cannot be tested without DNA. This CDR3 contains 15 residues. CDR1 and CDR2 from the germline V gene are MGHDK and SYGVNS. The CDR3 is CASSDSGRMADTQYF.

The chain recombines TRBV7-9 with TRBJ1-1; TCRdb proposes TRBD1, but this gene call is untestable without DNA. The CDR3 has 13 residues. Germline values: CDR1 SEHNR, CDR2 FQNEAQ (reference sequence). The CDR3 region is CASRGRQGAEAFF.

V gene TRBV18 combines with J gene TRBJ1-4; TCRdb picks TRBD1, but there is no DNA to check that call. The germline CDR1 and CDR2 sequences are KGHSH and LQKENI. The CDR3 extends over 13 amino acids. CDR3 sequence reads: CASSRGAEEKLFF.

The chain has TRBV20-1 and TRBJ1-2. This CDR3 contains 14 residues. Germline V CDR1 and CDR2: DFQATT, SNEGSKA (reference sequence). The CDR3 sequence: CSAPLGGSVYGYTF.